Described below is a single T cell receptor beta chain sequence and its context. No antigen is known for it. This entry comes from a study of OX40 agonist ivuxolimab in advanced cancers. The CDR3 totals 12 residues. Per the germline V gene, CDR1 is SEHNR and CDR2 is FQNEAQ (reference sequence). The ends were cut back, 4 bases at V and 12 bases at J, with 16 bases in the middle. Whole-study results and caveats: Clonal expansion from baseline to week 6 occurred in both CD4+ and CD8+ T cells. Averaging showed that CD8+ T cells had more expanded clones than CD4+ did.

Here immunoSEQ multiplex PCR was the method, and the copy in TCRdb shows in-frame clones only, minus some. The data contain under 25,000 clones, about 80% of them singletons. At cycle 4 day 1, cycle 7 day 1, and baseline, blood was sampled. The receptor was isolated from an adult with an advanced solid tumor such as melanoma, head and neck, liver or kidney cancer. This chain uses TRBV7-9 with TRBJ2-7; possibly TRBD2 for D (5 bases). Sequencing used CD4+ or CD8+ T cells sorted from blood, obtained in a trial of the OX40 agonist ivuxolimab. CDR3 protein: CASSSLGREAYF. DNA of the CDR3: TGTGCCAGCAGCTCTCTGGGGAGAGAGGCGTACTTC.